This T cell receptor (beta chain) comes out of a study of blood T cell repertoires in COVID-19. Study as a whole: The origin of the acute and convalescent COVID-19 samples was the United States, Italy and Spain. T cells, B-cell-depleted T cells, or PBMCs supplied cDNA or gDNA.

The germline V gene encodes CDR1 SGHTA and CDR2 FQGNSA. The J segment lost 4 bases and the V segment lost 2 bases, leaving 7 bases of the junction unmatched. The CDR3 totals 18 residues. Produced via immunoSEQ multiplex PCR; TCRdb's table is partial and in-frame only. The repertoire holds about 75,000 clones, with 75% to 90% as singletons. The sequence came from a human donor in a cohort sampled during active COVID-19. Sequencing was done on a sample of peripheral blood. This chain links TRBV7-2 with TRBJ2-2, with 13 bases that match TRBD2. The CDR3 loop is CASSLFGTSGAGTGELFF. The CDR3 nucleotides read TGTGCCAGCAGCTTATTTGGGACTAGCGGGGCGGGCACCGGGGAGCTGTTTTTT.